This entry describes one TCR beta chain. During active infection, Seattle patients enrolled and were then monitored through disease. V gave up 10 bases and J gave up 5 bases, with 11 bases separating them. The CDR3 loop spans 11 amino acids. The record originates from a study of blood T cell repertoires in COVID-19. Using immunoSEQ multiplex PCR, the repertoire was profiled, and TCRdb retains in-frame clones only, with some absent. The sample holds 250,000 or so clones, around 89% seen once. Material: peripheral blood. The sequence was obtained from a woman in her sixties or seventies with COVID-19, enrolled during active disease. The chain carries TRBV12-3 or TRBV12-4 and TRBJ1-1; TRBD1 might be the D (5 bases). The CDR3 coding sequence is TGTGCCACCCGGGGGGGGACTGAAGCTTTCTTT. Protein product: CATRGGTEAFF.